The T cell receptor beta chain under discussion was sequenced for a study of response to subunit inactivated influenza vaccine. Comment on this clonotype: Antigen specificity is unknown.

Trimming shortened V by 1 base and J by 1 base, and 10 bases separated the two germline ends. This CDR3 comprises 15 residues. MiXCR, run by TCRdb on the RT-PCR reads, gives a single entry per CDR3 protein. The sample has about 520,000 distinct CDR3 sequences; less than 7.5% are singletons. Findings and limits, study-wide: Each seasonal flu vaccination may recruit only limited new T cells, authors suggested.

This sequence originates from a man between 50 and 69 years old who received an inactivated influenza vaccine. The sample was PBMCs from blood, taken 23 months after vaccination. V and J are TRBV12-3 or TRBV12-4 and TRBJ1-1; D remains ambiguous. DNA of the CDR3: TGTGCCAGCAGTTTAGGCGCCGGTAAGAACACTGAAGCTTTCTTT. Protein product: CASSLGAGKNTEAFF.